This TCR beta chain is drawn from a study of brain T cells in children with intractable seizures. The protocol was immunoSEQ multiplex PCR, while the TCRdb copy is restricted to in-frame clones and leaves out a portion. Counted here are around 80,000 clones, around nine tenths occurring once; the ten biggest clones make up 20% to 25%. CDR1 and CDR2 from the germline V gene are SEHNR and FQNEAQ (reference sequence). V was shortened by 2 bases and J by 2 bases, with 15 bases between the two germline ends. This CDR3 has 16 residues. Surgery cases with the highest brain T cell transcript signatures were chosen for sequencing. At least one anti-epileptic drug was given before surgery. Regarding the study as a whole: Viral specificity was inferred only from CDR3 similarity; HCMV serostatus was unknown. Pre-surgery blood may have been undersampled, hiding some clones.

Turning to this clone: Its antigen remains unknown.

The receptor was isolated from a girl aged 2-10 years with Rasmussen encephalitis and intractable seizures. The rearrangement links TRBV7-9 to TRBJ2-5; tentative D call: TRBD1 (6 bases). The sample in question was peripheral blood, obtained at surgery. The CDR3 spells CASSLRQVRGQETQYF. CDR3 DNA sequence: TGTGCCAGCAGCTTAAGGCAGGTCAGGGGTCAAGAGACCCAGTACTTC.